Listed here are 26 T cell receptor beta chains from one sample, sequenced in a study of beta chain features in type 1 diabetes. Overall study findings and caveats: There was a moderate but significant shortening of TCRB CDR3s in all four CD4+ subsets of Type 1 diabetes patients.

Sequencing targeted expressed TCRB transcripts, as all isolated RNA had been reverse transcribed. TCRdb's table, derived via immunoSEQ multiplex PCR, lists solely in-frame clones and lacks some. The data hold 600,000 or so clones, with approximately 13% observed a single time. For these TCRs, the target antigens are not known. What was sequenced was naive CD4+ T cells from blood. The receptors stem from a man between 25 and 39 years old with type 1 diabetes.

Worth noting for this clone: Distinct nucleotide sequences in the sample also encode this CDR3. This CDR3 reads CASSESYEQYF. In DNA form, the CDR3 reads TGCGCCAGCTCCGAATCCTACGAGCAGTACTTC. The V call is TRBV5-1, the J call TRBJ2-7; D is unclear. This CDR3 has 11 residues. Germline V gene lookup returns CDR1 SGHRS and CDR2 YFSETQ. V lost 7 bases, J lost 1 base, and 6 bases lay in between.

This sequence joins TRBV19 and TRBJ1-5; a possible D gene is TRBD1 (5 bases). The germline V and J ends were trimmed by 0 bases and 3 bases, with 9 bases remaining between them. This CDR3 comprises 15 residues. CDR1 and CDR2 (germline): LNHDA, SQIVND (reference sequence). CDR3 DNA: TGTGCCAGTAGTATAGAAAGGGGAAACAATCAGCCCCAGCATTTT. This translates into CASSIERGNNQPQHF.

This clone was detected only a few times. The chain joins TRBV21-1 to TRBJ1-2. TRBV21-1 is listed as a pseudogene. The CDR3 consists of 11 residues. CDR3 DNA: TGTGCCACCGGGGACCACGGAGGCTACACCTTC. This codes for CATGDHGGYTF.

In its sample, this clone was seen a few times. The V gene is TRBV19, the J gene TRBJ1-3, with D hard to call. Germline CDR1 LNHDA, CDR2 SQIVND (reference sequence). CDR3 length: 15 amino acids. Trimming stripped 3 bases from V and 0 bases from J, with 9 bases between. CDR3 protein: CASSILASSGNTIYF. The CDR3 coding sequence is TGTGCCAGTAGTATCTTGGCAAGCTCTGGAAACACCATATATTTT.

About this clone: This clone may be a read error of a much larger clone one base away. This chain's CDR3 is CASSFQGTGELFF. DNA of the CDR3: TGTGCCAGCAGCTTCCAGGGGACCGGGGAGCTGTTTTTT. The rearrangement joins TRBV9 to TRBJ2-2, with D possibly being TRBD1 (6 bases). Germline V gene sequence: CDR1 SGDLS, CDR2 YYNGEE. Between the trimmed V and J ends, which lost 4 bases and 5 bases, there was a span of 9 bases. The CDR3 runs to 13 residues.

The chain combines TRBV4-1 with TRBJ1-2; possible D gene TRBD1, 5 bases. The CDR3 sequence is 13 residues long. Germline V lookup: CDR1 MGHRA, CDR2 YSYEKL. Trimming removed 2 bases from V and 2 bases from J, with 6 bases in between. The CDR3 loop reads CASSQTGNYGYTF. The CDR3 nucleotides are TGCGCCAGCAGCCAAACAGGCAACTATGGCTACACCTTC.

In this sample, this clone turned up a few times. CDR3 region: CASRIRDSAYEQYF. CDR3 nucleotides: TGTGCCAGCAGGATCCGGGACTCTGCCTACGAGCAGTACTTC. The chain couples TRBV27 to TRBJ2-7; TRBD2 might be the D (6 bases). Germline lookup yields CDR1 MNHEY and CDR2 SMNVEV (reference sequence). Trimming cost V 6 bases and J 2 bases, with 14 bases left between them. CDR3 length: 14 residues.

This clone was recorded a few times. The V call is TRBV7-9, the J call TRBJ2-7; perhaps TRBD1 as D (6 bases). Trimming pared 1 base from V and 5 bases from J, leaving 15 bases between. The CDR3 has 15 amino acids. Germline V gene sequence: CDR1 SEHNR, CDR2 FQNEAQ (reference sequence). The DNA of the CDR3 is TGTGCCAGCAGCTTAGGGATTGAGGGGGTGAACGAGCAGTACTTC. Translating it yields CASSLGIEGVNEQYF.

As regards this clone: Other DNA sequences in this sample translate to the same CDR3. The chain recombines TRBV18 with TRBJ1-1; no firm D call. CDR1 KGHSH and CDR2 LQKENI come from the germline V gene. V was shortened by 0 bases and J by 1 base, with 6 bases between the two germline ends. CDR3 length: 14 residues. The CDR3 loop reads CASSPPGGNTEAFF. The CDR3 nucleotides are TGTGCCAGCTCACCACCGGGAGGGAACACTGAAGCTTTCTTT.

J is TRBJ2-1 and V is TRBV28; 9 positions match TRBD1. Germline CDR1 reads MDHEN; CDR2 reads SYDVKM. The CDR3 is made up of 15 amino acids. The V and J ends lost 5 bases and 7 bases, in that order; junction bases with no gene match: 9. Written as DNA, the CDR3 is TGTGCCAGCAGTCCCGACAGGGGGGCATGGAATGAGCAGTTCTTC. It encodes CASSPDRGAWNEQFF.

The chain recombines TRBV6-5 with TRBJ2-3; D could derive from TRBD1 or TRBD2 (8 bases each). This CDR3 region has 16 residues. Trimming took 2 bases from V and 1 from J, leaving 13 bases between them. From germline, CDR1 is MNHEY and CDR2 SVGAGI. In DNA form, the CDR3 reads TGTGCCAGCAGTTACGCGGGGGGACAGGGCACAGATACGCAGTATTTT. Translation gives CASSYAGGQGTDTQYF.

This sequence joins TRBV7-2 and TRBJ2-5; D unclear. This CDR3 has 13 residues. V was cut by 2 bases and J by 4 bases, with 8 bases left in between. Per germline, CDR1 SGHTA and CDR2 FQGNSA. CDR3: CASSLNVGETQYF. Here the CDR3 DNA reads TGTGCCAGCAGCTTAAATGTGGGAGAGACCCAGTACTTC.

This rearrangement joins TRBV11-2 to TRBJ2-3; D gene uncertain. V was shortened by 0 bases and J by 2 bases, with 9 bases between the two germline ends. This CDR3 region has 15 residues. From germline, CDR1 is SGHAT and CDR2 FQNNGV. The CDR3 coding sequence is TGTGCCAGCAGCTTAGATGACCGATACACAGATACGCAGTATTTT. Protein product: CASSLDDRYTDTQYF. Based on the CDR3 plus reference TRBV11-2 and TRBJ2-3, the full variable domain is EAGVAQSPRYKIIEKRQSVAFWCNPISGHATLYWYQQILGQGPKLLIQFQNNGVVDDSQLPKDRFSAERLKGVDSTLKIQPAKLEDSAVYLCASSLDDRYTDTQYFGPGTRLTVL.

This clone came up a few times. This chain uses TRBV9 with TRBJ2-1, with D perhaps given as TRBD1 or TRBD2 (5 bases each). V gave up 2 bases and J gave up 3 bases, with 12 bases separating them. CDR3 length equals 15 residues. CDR1 is SGDLS and CDR2 is YYNGEE in the germline V gene. CDR3 in DNA: TGTGCCAGCAGCGTTGGGACGGGCATCTACAATGAGCAGTTCTTC. This gives the protein CASSVGTGIYNEQFF.

This clone was seen only a few times. The rearrangement joins TRBV7-8 to TRBJ2-1, with D unresolved. CDR1 and CDR2 (germline): SGHVS, FQNEAQ. The CDR3 consists of 14 residues. V gave up 0 bases and J gave up 8 bases, with 11 bases separating them. CDR3 in amino acids: CASSLAMIADEQFF. For the CDR3, the DNA is TGTGCCAGCAGCTTAGCGATGATAGCCGATGAGCAGTTCTTC.

This clone appeared many times. This sequence joins TRBV13 and TRBJ2-1, with D possibly called TRBD1 or TRBD2 (6 bases each). V was shortened by 5 bases and J by 5 bases, with 19 bases between the two germline ends. The CDR3 contains 16 residues. Germline V lookup: CDR1 PRHDT, CDR2 FYEKMQ (reference sequence). The CDR3 nucleotides read TGTGCCAGCAGCCTCACCTTTGGGGGGCCTCACAATGAGCAGTTCTTC. Its translation is CASSLTFGGPHNEQFF.

CDR3 bases: TGTGCCAGCAGCCCTCGGGGGACAGGGAACACCGGGGAGCTGTTTTTT. It is translated as CASSPRGTGNTGELFF. The genes are TRBV7-2 and TRBJ2-2; 8 positions agree with TRBD1. The germline V gene encodes CDR1 SGHTA and CDR2 FQGNSA. The V segment lost 5 bases and the J segment 1 base; nucleotides outside the gene matches: 6. The CDR3 loop spans 16 amino acids. Full variable domain (remainder filled in from reference TRBV7-2 and TRBJ2-2): GAGVSQSPSNKVTEKGKDVELRCDPISGHTALYWYRQSLGQGLEFLIYFQGNSAPDKSGLPSDRFSAERTGGSVSTLTIQRTQQEDSAVYLCASSPRGTGNTGELFFGEGSRLTVL.

Points on this clone: A junction end diverges from the germline sequence, so it may reflect a read error. V gene TRBV7-7 combines with J gene TRBJ1-4; D ambiguous. Germline-derived CDR1 and CDR2 are SSHAT and FNYEAQ (reference sequence). The CDR3 is 13 amino acids. The CDR3 nucleotides read TGTGCTAGCAGTCCAGGTGCCAAGGAAAAACTGTTTTTT. It encodes CASSPGAKEKLFF. Full variable domain (rest looked up from reference TRBV7-7 and TRBJ1-4): GAGVSQSPRYKVTKRGQDVTLRCDPISSHATLYWYQQALGQGPEFLTYFNYEAQPDKSGLPSDRFSAERPEGSISTLTIQRTEQRDSAMYRCASSPGAKEKLFFGSGTQLSVL.

Only a few counts were recorded for this clone. V is TRBV9 and J is TRBJ2-5; the D gene is possibly TRBD1 (5 bases). CDR3 length equals 14 residues. Looked up from germline, CDR1 is SGDLS and CDR2 is YYNGEE. Trimming left V 2 bases short and J 7 bases short, with 15 bases between. The CDR3 is CASSVDSSIGTQYF. The CDR3 nucleotides are TGTGCCAGCAGCGTCGACAGTTCTATCGGGACCCAGTACTTC.

The V call is TRBV7-2, the J call TRBJ2-7; D may correspond to TRBD1 or TRBD2 (5 bases each). This CDR3 comprises 14 residues. The V end lost 7 bases, the J end lost 7 bases, and 20 bases lay between the germline ends. Germline values: CDR1 SGHTA, CDR2 FQGNSA. The CDR3 reads CASTVYGTGTEQYF. In nucleotides, the CDR3 is TGTGCCAGCACCGTTTATGGGACGGGGACGGAGCAGTACTTC.

The chain is built from TRBV7-2 and TRBJ2-1; tentative D call: TRBD2 (6 bases). CDR1 is SGHTA, CDR2 FQGNSA, per germline. Trimming removed 5 bases at V and 10 bases at J, with 15 bases between. The CDR3 has 13 residues. CDR3 coding DNA: TGTGCCAGCAGCACCCAGAGGAGGGTGGAGCAGTTCTTC. It translates to CASSTQRRVEQFF.

This clone was counted only a few times. J is TRBJ1-2 and V is TRBV5-6; D not resolved. V shed 0 bases and J shed 4 bases, with 7 bases lying between them. The CDR3 is made up of 13 amino acids. Germline CDR1 SGHDT, CDR2 YYEEEE. CDR3 in amino acids: CASSLAGSYGYTF. In nucleotides, the CDR3 is TGTGCCAGCAGCTTGGCCGGGTCCTATGGCTACACCTTC.

This clone showed up just a few times. This chain links TRBV18 with TRBJ2-7; D unresolved. Germline assignment: CDR1 KGHSH and CDR2 LQKENI. Deletions cut 2 bases from V and 2 bases from J, with 10 bases between. This CDR3 contains 14 residues. The CDR3 here is CASSPRPEPYEQYF. CDR3 nucleotide sequence: TGTGCCAGCTCACCAAGGCCCGAACCCTACGAGCAGTACTTC.

The gene calls are TRBV29-1 and TRBJ1-2, with 10 bases lining up with TRBD1. CDR1 and CDR2 (germline): SQVTM, ANQGSEA. V was pared by 5 bases and J by 2 bases, with 11 bases of the junction left unmatched. CDR3 length: 16 amino acids. The DNA of the CDR3 is TGCAGCGTTCCCGGGTCCTGGGGACAGGGGAACTATGGCTACACCTTC. Its translation: CSVPGSWGQGNYGYTF.

This clone was recorded a few times. The genes are TRBV25-1 and TRBJ2-3, with no clear D. CDR1 and CDR2 from the germline V gene are MGHDK and SYGVNS. Between the trimmed V and J ends, which lost 4 bases and 0 bases, there was a span of 8 bases. The CDR3 is 14 amino acids. CDR3 bases: TGTGCCAGCAGTGCTACAGCTAGCACAGATACGCAGTATTTT. Translation gives CASSATASTDTQYF.

This clone appeared a few times. This sequence joins TRBV5-1 and TRBJ2-5; TRBD1 is a possible D gene (6 bases). The CDR3 runs to 13 residues. With 2 bases removed from V and 5 bases from J, the gap between germline ends came to 10 bases. CDR1 is SGHRS, CDR2 YFSETQ, per germline. CDR3 sequence (DNA): TGCGCCAGCAGCTTACAGGGTGATGAGACCCAGTACTTC. Translated: CASSLQGDETQYF.